One and the same sample provided the 4 T cell receptor beta chains below, sequenced in a study of T cell repertoires in cytomegalovirus infection (dated by TCRdb to between 2017 and 2020). No antigens are known for them. The intended sense of this specimen's treatment or condition label: in vitro stimulation with specific CMV peptide epitopes to enrich CMV-specific T cells. This sample was sequenced with an Illumina HiSeq 1500. TCRdb passed the public sequencing reads through fastp at Q25 and MiXCR, retaining productive beta sequences. For every CDR3 protein sequence, its rows merge into one entry that carries the most common genes and DNA. In this sample the table shows around 360,000 distinct CDR3 sequences, about 34% of which occur a single time. The ten biggest clones cover about 13% of the sample. This material consisted of cultured PBMCs, taken from culture after CMV antigen stimulation. The receptors originated from a human donor in good health (CMV status not recorded). Some clones in this sample may be carry-over from other donors' samples.

The chain is built from TRBV20-1 and TRBJ2-3, with TRBD2 identical over 15 bases. The CDR3 has 18 residues. After removal of 1 base from V and 3 bases from J, the junction contained 8 bases not matched to a gene. CDR1 and CDR2 from the germline V gene are DFQATT and SNEGSKA (reference sequence). CDR3 bases: TGCAGTGCTAGAGTAACCGGGACTAGCGGGAGGATTACAGATACGCAGTATTTT. Encoded protein: CSARVTGTSGRITDTQYF.

This clonotype occurred many times. V and J are TRBV7-2 and TRBJ1-5; 8 bases line up with TRBD1. The CDR3 sequence is 15 residues long. CDR1 SGHTA and CDR2 FQGNSA come from the germline V gene. Losses at the gene ends were 2 bases for V and 7 bases for J; bases not matched to a gene: 7. The CDR3 DNA reads TGTGCCAGCAGCTTACAGGGGGCAAATCAGCAGCCCCAGCATTTT. This gives the protein CASSLQGANQQPQHF.

This clonotype appeared a few times. The chain has TRBV7-9 and TRBJ1-5; 7 nucleotides agree with TRBD1. Germline CDR1 reads SEHNR; CDR2 reads FQNEAQ (reference sequence). This CDR3 is 19 amino acids long. V shed 0 bases and J 0 bases; nucleotides not matched to a gene: 11. The CDR3 reads CASSLATRQGEYSNQPQHF. The CDR3 coding sequence is TGTGCCAGCAGCTTAGCCACTAGACAGGGAGAATATAGCAATCAGCCCCAGCATTTT.

The sample holds a few counts of this clonotype. The J gene is TRBJ1-2, the V gene TRBV14, with no clear D. V lost 4 bases and J lost 5, with 14 bases in between. Germline V gene lookup returns CDR1 SGHDN and CDR2 FVKESK. The CDR3 sequence is 14 residues long. The CDR3 loop reads CASSPFSLGYGYTF. CDR3 DNA: TGTGCCAGCAGCCCGTTTAGCCTGGGTTATGGCTACACCTTC.